The next 13 T cell receptor beta chains were all read from a single sample in a study of shared clonotypes between healthy human individuals. The table came from immunoSEQ multiplex PCR; TCRdb's copy has only in-frame clones and leaves some out. Found here are fewer than 1.4 million clones, 75% to 85% of them singletons; the top ten hold roughly 0.55%. Sequenced input: memory CD4+ T cells from PBMCs. Indicated subset: CD45RA-negative fraction. All receptors come from a man between 18 and 29 years old in good health. Some clones in this sample may be carry-over from other donors' samples.

The gene calls are TRBV2 and TRBJ2-3; 7 nucleotides align to TRBD2. This CDR3 has 13 amino acids. The junction had 4 bases not matched to a gene; V was cut back by 4 bases and J by 6 bases. Per germline, CDR1 SNHLY and CDR2 FYNNEI. The CDR3: CASSGGGMDTQYF. In nucleotides, the CDR3 is TGTGCCAGCAGTGGGGGGGGAATGGATACGCAGTATTTT.

In regard to this clone: One end of the junction is discordant with germline, which a read error may explain. This chain uses TRBV6-1 with TRBJ2-7; 13 bases fit TRBD2. The CDR3 loop spans 16 amino acids. Germline CDR1 MNHNS, CDR2 SASEGT. The CDR3 bases are TGTGCCAGCAGCGAAGGACTAGCGGGAGCGGGATACGAGCAGTACTTC. This codes for CASSEGLAGAGYEQYF.

The chain has TRBV7-6 and TRBJ2-6, with D perhaps TRBD2 (5 bases). The CDR3 has 18 amino acids. Germline V CDR1 and CDR2: SGHVS, FNYEAQ. V was pared by 5 bases and J by 3 bases, with 20 bases between. CDR3 sequence: CASSRLASGSDGANVLTF. The CDR3 coding sequence is TGTGCCAGCAGCCGCCTCGCGAGCGGATCCGATGGGGCCAACGTCCTGACTTTC.

This clone showed up just once. The chain joins TRBV28 to TRBJ2-7, with 12 bases matching TRBD2. Losses at the gene ends were 5 bases for V and 9 bases for J; bases not matched to a gene: 17. CDR3 size: 17 residues. Per the germline V gene, CDR1 is MDHEN and CDR2 is SYDVKM. CDR3 amino acids: CASSIGRGTSGLRGQYF. CDR3 nucleotide sequence: TGTGCCAGCAGTATCGGTCGAGGGACTAGCGGGCTCCGGGGGCAGTACTTC.

The chain's CDR3 is CASSLRTVQTEAFF. In nucleotides, the CDR3 is TGTGCCAGCAGCCTACGGACAGTCCAAACTGAAGCTTTCTTT. J is TRBJ1-1 and V is TRBV6-6, with TRBD1 as a possible D gene (6 bases). V was clipped by 6 bases and J by 5 bases, with 16 bases between them. The CDR3 runs 14 residues. The germline CDR1 and CDR2 sequences are MNHNY and SVGAGI (reference sequence).

The chain employs TRBV6-4 and TRBJ2-7, with 11 nucleotides matching TRBD2. Germline lookup yields CDR1 MRHNA and CDR2 SNTAGT. V was pared by 10 bases and J by 2 bases, with 16 bases of the junction left unmatched. CDR3 length: 17 amino acids. CDR3 in DNA: TGTGCCACTCACACCCGACTAGCGGGAAAGCACGCCTACGAGCAGTACTTC. Amino acids: CATHTRLAGKHAYEQYF.

This chain uses TRBV5-1 with TRBJ2-3; D is uncertain. This CDR3 has 13 residues. V was clipped by 5 bases and J by 6 bases, with 13 bases between them. The germline CDR1 and CDR2 sequences are SGHRS and YFSETQ. The CDR3 loop reads CASSQRGEDTQYF. The CDR3 DNA reads TGCGCCAGCAGTCAACGAGGAGAGGATACGCAGTATTTT.

The chain recombines TRBV6-6 with TRBJ2-7; 7 bases fit TRBD2. The CDR3 is 12 residues long. The germline V gene has CDR1 MNHNY and CDR2 SVGAGI (reference sequence). Losses at the gene ends were 7 bases for V and 2 bases for J; bases not matched to a gene: 2. CDR3 nucleotides: TGTGCCAGCAATCGGGGGGCCTACGAGCAGTACTTC. Amino acids: CASNRGAYEQYF.

V gene TRBV5-1 combines with J gene TRBJ2-1; 9 bases map to TRBD2. Germline V gene sequence: CDR1 SGHRS, CDR2 YFSETQ. Trimming removed 4 bases from V and 12 bases from J; junction bases left unmatched: 8. This CDR3 spans 13 amino acids. Here the CDR3 DNA reads TGCGCCAGCAGCACAGTAGCGGGAGAATCGCAGTTCTTC. Residues: CASSTVAGESQFF. Drawing the rest from reference TRBV5-1 and TRBJ2-1, the complete variable domain is KAGVTQTPRYLIKTRGQQVTLSCSPISGHRSVSWYQQTPGQGLQFLFEYFSETQRNKGNFPGRFSGRQFSNSRSEMNVSTLELGDSALYLCASSTVAGESQFFGPGTRLTVL.

Only a few counts were recorded for this clone. The chain links TRBV11-2 to TRBJ2-7; D not resolved. V lost 1 base and J lost 4, with 11 bases in between. Germline CDR1 SGHAT, CDR2 FQNNGV. The CDR3 loop spans 14 amino acids. The CDR3 sequence is CASSLVATGYEQYF. CDR3 in DNA: TGTGCCAGCAGCTTAGTGGCCACCGGTTACGAGCAGTACTTC.

This chain connects TRBV2 to TRBJ2-7, with D maybe TRBD2 (6 bases). Germline V gives CDR1 SNHLY, CDR2 FYNNEI. V gave up 5 bases and J gave up 7 bases, with 12 bases separating them. The CDR3 has 12 residues. CDR3 in amino acids: CASSPPRGEQYF. CDR3 DNA: TGTGCCAGCAGTCCCCCACGGGGGGAGCAGTACTTC.

The chain couples TRBV7-9 to TRBJ2-7; D possibly uses TRBD1 or TRBD2 (5 bases each). The CDR3 consists of 13 residues. Germline loops: CDR1 SEHNR, CDR2 FQNEAQ (reference sequence). V dropped 0 bases and J dropped 5 bases, with 8 bases sitting between them. CDR3 coding DNA: TGTGCCAGCAGCTTAGCCGGGACGAACGAGCAGTACTTC. Protein product: CASSLAGTNEQYF.

The count of this clone is one. The rearrangement links TRBV4-1 to TRBJ2-5; 8 bases align to TRBD2. J gave up 5 bases and V 2 bases, and 10 bases lay outside the gene matches. The germline V gene encodes CDR1 MGHRA and CDR2 YSYEKL. There are 16 residues in the CDR3. The CDR3 is CASSQSLAGHGETQYF. The CDR3, as DNA: TGCGCCAGCAGCCAAAGCCTAGCGGGTCATGGGGAGACCCAGTACTTC.